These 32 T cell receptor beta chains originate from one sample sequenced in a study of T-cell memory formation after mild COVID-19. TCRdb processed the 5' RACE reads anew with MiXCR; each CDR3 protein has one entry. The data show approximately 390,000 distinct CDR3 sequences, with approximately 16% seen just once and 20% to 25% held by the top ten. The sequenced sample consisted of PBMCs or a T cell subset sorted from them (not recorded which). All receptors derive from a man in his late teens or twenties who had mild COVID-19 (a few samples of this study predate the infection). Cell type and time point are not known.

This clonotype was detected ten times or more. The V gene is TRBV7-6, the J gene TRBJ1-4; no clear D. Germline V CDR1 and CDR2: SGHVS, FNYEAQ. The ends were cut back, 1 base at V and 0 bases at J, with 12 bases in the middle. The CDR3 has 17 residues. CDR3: CASSLETRMTTNEKLFF. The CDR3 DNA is TGTGCCAGCAGCTTAGAAACCAGGATGACAACTAATGAAAAACTGTTTTTT.

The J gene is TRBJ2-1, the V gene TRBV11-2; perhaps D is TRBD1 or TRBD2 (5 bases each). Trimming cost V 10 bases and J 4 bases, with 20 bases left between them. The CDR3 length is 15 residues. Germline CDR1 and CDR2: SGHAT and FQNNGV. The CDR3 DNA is TGTGCCACCACCCCCGGGACGACGCGATACAATGAGCAGTTCTTC. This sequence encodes CATTPGTTRYNEQFF.

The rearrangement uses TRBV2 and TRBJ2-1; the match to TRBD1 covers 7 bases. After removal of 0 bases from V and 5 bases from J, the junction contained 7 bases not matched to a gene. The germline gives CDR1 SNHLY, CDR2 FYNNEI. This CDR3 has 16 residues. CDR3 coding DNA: TGTGCCAGCAGTGAAGCGCCGGGGACAGCTAACAATGAGCAGTTCTTC. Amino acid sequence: CASSEAPGTANNEQFF.

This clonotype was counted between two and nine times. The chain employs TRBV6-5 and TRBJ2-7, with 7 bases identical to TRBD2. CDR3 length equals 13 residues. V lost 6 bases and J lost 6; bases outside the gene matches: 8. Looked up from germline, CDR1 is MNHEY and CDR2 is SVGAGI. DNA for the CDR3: TGTGCCAGCAGCCGGGGGGTGGCCCGCGAGCAGTACTTC. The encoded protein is CASSRGVAREQYF.

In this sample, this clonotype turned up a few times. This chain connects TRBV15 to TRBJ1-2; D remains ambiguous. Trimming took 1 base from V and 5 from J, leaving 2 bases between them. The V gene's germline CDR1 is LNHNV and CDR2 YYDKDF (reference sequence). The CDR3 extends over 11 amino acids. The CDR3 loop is CATSRGYGYTF. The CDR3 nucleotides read TGTGCCACCAGCAGAGGGTATGGCTACACCTTC.

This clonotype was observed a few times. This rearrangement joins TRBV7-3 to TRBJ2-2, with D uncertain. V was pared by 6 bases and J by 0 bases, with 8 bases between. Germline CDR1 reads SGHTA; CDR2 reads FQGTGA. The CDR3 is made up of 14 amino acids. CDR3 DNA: TGTGCCAGCAGTTTCCAGGCGAACACCGGGGAGCTGTTTTTT. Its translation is CASSFQANTGELFF.

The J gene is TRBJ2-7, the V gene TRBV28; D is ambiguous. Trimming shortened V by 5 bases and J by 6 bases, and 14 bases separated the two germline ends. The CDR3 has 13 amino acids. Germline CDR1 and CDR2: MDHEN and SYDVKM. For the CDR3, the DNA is TGTGCCAGCAGTCTTACCCGCCCCTCCGAGCAGTACGTC. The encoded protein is CASSLTRPSEQYV.

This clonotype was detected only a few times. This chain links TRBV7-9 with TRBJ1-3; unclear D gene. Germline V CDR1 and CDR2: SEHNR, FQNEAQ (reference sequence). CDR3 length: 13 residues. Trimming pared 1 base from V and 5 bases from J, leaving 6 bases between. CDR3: CASSLEGRNTIYF. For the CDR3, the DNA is TGTGCCAGCAGCTTAGAAGGAAGAAACACCATATATTTT.

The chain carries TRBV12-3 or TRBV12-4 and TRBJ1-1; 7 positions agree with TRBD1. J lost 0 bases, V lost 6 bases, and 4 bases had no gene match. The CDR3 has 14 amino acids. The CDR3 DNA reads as TGTGCCAGCAGACCAGGGGGTCTGAACACTGAAGCTTTCTTT. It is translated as CASRPGGLNTEAFF.

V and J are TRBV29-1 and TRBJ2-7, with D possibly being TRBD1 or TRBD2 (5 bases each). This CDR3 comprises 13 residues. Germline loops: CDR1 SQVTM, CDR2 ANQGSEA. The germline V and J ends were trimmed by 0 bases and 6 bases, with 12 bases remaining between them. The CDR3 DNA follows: TGCAGCGTTGAAGATCCCTGGGGGTCCGAGCAGTACTTC. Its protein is CSVEDPWGSEQYF.

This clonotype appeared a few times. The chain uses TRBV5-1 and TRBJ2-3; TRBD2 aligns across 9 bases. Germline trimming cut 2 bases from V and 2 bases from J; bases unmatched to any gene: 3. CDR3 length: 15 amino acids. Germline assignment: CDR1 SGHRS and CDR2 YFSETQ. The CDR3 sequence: CASSLVAGATDTQYF. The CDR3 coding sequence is TGCGCCAGCAGCTTAGTAGCGGGGGCCACAGATACGCAGTATTTT. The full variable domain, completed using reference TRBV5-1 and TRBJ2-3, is KAGVTQTPRYLIKTRGQQVTLSCSPISGHRSVSWYQQTPGQGLQFLFEYFSETQRNKGNFPGRFSGRQFSNSRSEMNVSTLELGDSALYLCASSLVAGATDTQYFGPGTRLTVL.

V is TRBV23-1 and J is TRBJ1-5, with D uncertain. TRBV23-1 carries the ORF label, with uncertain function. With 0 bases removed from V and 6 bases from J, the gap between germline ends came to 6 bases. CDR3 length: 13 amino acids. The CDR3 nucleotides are TGCGCCAGCAGTCAATCCCAGTGTCAGCCCCAGCATTTT. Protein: CASSQSQCQPQHF.

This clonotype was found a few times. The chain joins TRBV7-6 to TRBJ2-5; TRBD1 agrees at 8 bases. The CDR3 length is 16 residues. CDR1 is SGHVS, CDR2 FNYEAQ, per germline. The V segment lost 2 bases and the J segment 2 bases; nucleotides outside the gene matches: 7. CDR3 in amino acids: CASSLWAGGWQETQYF. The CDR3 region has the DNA TGTGCCAGCAGCTTATGGGCAGGGGGCTGGCAAGAGACCCAGTACTTC. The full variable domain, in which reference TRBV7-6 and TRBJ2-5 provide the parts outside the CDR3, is GAGVSQSPRYKVTKRGQDVALRCDPISGHVSLYWYRQALGQGPEFLTYFNYEAQQDKSGLPNDRFSAERPEGSISTLTIQRTEQRDSAMYRCASSLWAGGWQETQYFGPGTRLLVL.

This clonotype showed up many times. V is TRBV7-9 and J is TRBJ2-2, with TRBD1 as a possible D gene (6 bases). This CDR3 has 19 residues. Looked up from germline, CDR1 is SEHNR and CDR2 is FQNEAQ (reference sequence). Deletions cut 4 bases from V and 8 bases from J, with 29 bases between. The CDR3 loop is CASSSTELETGVQWGELFF. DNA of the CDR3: TGTGCCAGCAGCTCCACGGAGTTGGAGACAGGCGTGCAGTGGGGGGAGCTGTTTTTT.

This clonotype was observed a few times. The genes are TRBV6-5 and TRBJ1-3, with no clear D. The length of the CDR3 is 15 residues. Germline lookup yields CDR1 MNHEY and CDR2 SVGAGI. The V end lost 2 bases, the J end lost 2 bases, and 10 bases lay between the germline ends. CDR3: CASSYTAGTGNTIYF. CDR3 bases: TGTGCCAGCAGTTACACCGCAGGCACTGGAAACACCATATATTTT.

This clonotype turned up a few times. In DNA, the CDR3 is TGTGCTAGTGGTTTGCCTACTAGCGGGGGTGGCACGCAGTATTTT. It translates to CASGLPTSGGGTQYF. The chain employs TRBV12-5 and TRBJ2-3, with 11 bases identical to TRBD2. The CDR3 is made up of 15 amino acids. With V trimmed by 2 bases and J by 9 bases, 7 bases remained unmatched. Per germline, CDR1 LGHNT and CDR2 FRNRAP.

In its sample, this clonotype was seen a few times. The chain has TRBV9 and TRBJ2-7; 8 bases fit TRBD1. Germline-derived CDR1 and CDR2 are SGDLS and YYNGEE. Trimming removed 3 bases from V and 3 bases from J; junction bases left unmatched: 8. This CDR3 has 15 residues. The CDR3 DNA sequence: TGTGCCAGCAGCGCAGGCCCAGGACAGGGCTACGAGCAGTACTTC. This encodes CASSAGPGQGYEQYF.

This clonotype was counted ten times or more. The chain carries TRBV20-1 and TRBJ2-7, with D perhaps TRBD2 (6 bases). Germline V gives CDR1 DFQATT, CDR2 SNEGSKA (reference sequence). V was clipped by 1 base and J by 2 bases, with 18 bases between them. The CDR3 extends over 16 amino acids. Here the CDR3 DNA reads TGCAGTGCTAGAGGGGGGACTCAGCCGATAACCTACGAGCAGTACTTC. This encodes CSARGGTQPITYEQYF.

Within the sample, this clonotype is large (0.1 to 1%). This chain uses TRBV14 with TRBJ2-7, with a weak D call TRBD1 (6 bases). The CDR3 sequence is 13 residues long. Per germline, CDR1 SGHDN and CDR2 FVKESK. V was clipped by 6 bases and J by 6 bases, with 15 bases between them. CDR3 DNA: TGTGCCAGCAGTACGGACGTACAGGGCGAGCAGTACGTC. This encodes CASSTDVQGEQYV.

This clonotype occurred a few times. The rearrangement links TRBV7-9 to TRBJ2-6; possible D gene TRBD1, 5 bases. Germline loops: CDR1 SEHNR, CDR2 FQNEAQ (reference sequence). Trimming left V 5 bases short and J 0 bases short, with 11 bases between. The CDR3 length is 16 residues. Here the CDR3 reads CASSPTEISGANVLTF. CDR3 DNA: TGTGCCAGCAGCCCGACAGAAATCTCTGGGGCCAACGTCCTGACTTTC.

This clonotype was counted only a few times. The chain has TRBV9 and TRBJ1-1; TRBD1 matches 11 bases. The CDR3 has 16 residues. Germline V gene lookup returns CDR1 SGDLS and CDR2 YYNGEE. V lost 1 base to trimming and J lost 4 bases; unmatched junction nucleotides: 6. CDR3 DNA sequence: TGTGCCAGCAGCGTACGCGGACAGGGGGCCCTCACTGAAGCTTTCTTT. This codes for CASSVRGQGALTEAFF.

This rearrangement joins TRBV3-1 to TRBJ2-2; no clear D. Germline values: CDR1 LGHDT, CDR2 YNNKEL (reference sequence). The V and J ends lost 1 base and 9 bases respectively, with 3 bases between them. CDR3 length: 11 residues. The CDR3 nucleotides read TGTGCCAGCAGCCAAGCTAGGGAGCTGTTTTTT. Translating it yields CASSQARELFF.

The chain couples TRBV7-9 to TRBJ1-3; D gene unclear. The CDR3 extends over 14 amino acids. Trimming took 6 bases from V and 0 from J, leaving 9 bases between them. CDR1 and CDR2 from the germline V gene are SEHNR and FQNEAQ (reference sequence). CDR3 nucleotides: TGTGCCAGCAGTCGGGGTGTCTCTGGAAACACCATATATTTT. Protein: CASSRGVSGNTIYF.

The CDR3 protein is CASSPNSIDTGELFF. The CDR3 DNA is TGTGCCAGCTCACCAAACTCCATTGACACCGGGGAGCTGTTTTTT. The chain carries TRBV18 and TRBJ2-2; D gene unclear. The CDR3 totals 15 residues. The germline V and J ends were trimmed by 2 bases and 3 bases, with 10 bases remaining between them. Per germline, CDR1 KGHSH and CDR2 LQKENI.

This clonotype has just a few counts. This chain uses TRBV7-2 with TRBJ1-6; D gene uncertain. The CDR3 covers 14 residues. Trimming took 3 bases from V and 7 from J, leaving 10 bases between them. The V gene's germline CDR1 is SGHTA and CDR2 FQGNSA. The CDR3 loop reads CASSFLGLNSPLHF. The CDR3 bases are TGTGCCAGCAGCTTCCTTGGATTAAATTCACCCCTCCACTTT. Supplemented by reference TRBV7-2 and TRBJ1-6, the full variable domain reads GAGVSQSPSNKVTEKGKDVELRCDPISGHTALYWYRQSLGQGLEFLIYFQGNSAPDKSGLPSDRFSAERTGGSVSTLTIQRTQQEDSAVYLCASSFLGLNSPLHFGNGTRLTVT.

The CDR3 coding sequence is TGCAGCGTTGATCGAGGGGGCATGGGAACTGAAGCTTTCTTT. Translating gives CSVDRGGMGTEAFF. The chain recombines TRBV29-1 with TRBJ1-1; 7 bases align to TRBD1. The germline CDR1 and CDR2 sequences are SQVTM and ANQGSEA. V was pared by 3 bases and J by 5 bases, with 9 bases of the junction left unmatched. This CDR3 is 14 amino acids long. The variable domain in full, with the rest retrieved from reference TRBV29-1 and TRBJ1-1, is SAVISQKPSRDICQRGTSLTIQCQVDSQVTMMFWYRQQPGQSLTLIATANQGSEATYESGFVIDKFPISRPNLTFSTLTVSNMSPEDSSIYLCSVDRGGMGTEAFFGQGTRLTVV.

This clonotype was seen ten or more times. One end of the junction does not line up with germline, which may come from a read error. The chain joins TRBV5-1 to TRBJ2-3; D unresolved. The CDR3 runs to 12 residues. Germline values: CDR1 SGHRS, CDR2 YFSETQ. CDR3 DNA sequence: TGTGCCAGCAGCTTGAGTCAGGATACGCAGTATTTT. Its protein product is CASSLSQDTQYF.

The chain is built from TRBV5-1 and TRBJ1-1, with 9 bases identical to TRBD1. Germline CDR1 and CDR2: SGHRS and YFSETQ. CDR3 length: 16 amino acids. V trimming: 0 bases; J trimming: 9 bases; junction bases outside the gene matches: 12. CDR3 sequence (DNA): TGCGCCAGCAGCTTGGATGGGACAGGGACACAAACTAAAGCTTTCTTT. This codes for CASSLDGTGTQTKAFF.

The CDR3 reads CATSERTSGGLPVQYF. Here the CDR3 DNA reads TGTGCCACCAGTGAAAGGACTAGCGGGGGCCTCCCTGTGCAGTACTTC. The chain couples TRBV24-1 to TRBJ2-7, with TRBD2 matching 13 bases. Trimming cost V 4 bases and J 9 bases; bases outside gene matches: 11. The CDR3 consists of 16 residues. Germline V CDR1 and CDR2: KGHDR, SFDVKD.

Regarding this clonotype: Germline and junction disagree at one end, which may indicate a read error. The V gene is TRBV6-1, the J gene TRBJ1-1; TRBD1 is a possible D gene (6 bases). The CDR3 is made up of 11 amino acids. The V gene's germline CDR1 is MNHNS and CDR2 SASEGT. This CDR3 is CASSEGRGPDF. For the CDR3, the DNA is TGTGCCAGCAGTGAAGGACGGGGGCCCGATTTT.

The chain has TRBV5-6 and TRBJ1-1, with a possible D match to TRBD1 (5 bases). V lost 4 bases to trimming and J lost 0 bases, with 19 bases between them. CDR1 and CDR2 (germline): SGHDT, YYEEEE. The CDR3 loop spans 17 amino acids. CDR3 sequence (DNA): TGTGCCAGCAGCCCTGGGGACGGACTAGAAATGAACACTGAAGCTTTCTTT. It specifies CASSPGDGLEMNTEAFF.

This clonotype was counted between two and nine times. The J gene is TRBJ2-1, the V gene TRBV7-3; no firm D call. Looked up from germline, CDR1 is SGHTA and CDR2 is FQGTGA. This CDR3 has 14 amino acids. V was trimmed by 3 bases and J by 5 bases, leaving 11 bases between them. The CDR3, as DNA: TGTGCCAGCAGCTTTCTTGACAACAACAATGAGCAGTTCTTC. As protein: CASSFLDNNNEQFF.